These 21 T cell receptor beta chains were all obtained from the same sample, sequenced in a study of CD8 T cells in Susac syndrome. RNA amounts of about 0.5 to 1 ug underwent reverse transcription with random hexamers. TCRdb re-analysed the immunoSEQ multiplex PCR reads in MiXCR, keeping a single row per CDR3 protein. The sample has a few hundred thousand distinct CDR3 sequences; about 91% are singletons. Material: CD4+ T cells from PBMCs. The source is a human donor with multiple sclerosis.

The rearrangement links TRBV2 to TRBJ2-1, with TRBD1 as a possible D gene (5 bases). Trimming took off 0 bases at V and 14 bases at J, with 14 bases between the two ends. CDR3 length: 13 amino acids. CDR1 and CDR2 (germline): SNHLY, FYNNEI. This CDR3 reads CASSEALPQGKFF. Here the CDR3 DNA reads TGTGCCAGCAGTGAAGCGCTTCCCCAGGGCAAGTTCTTC.

This clonotype was seen only a few times. The V gene is TRBV19, the J gene TRBJ2-7, with 10 nucleotides matching TRBD2. With V trimmed by 6 bases and J by 0 bases, 5 bases remained unmatched. Germline-derived CDR1 and CDR2 are LNHDA and SQIVND (reference sequence). The length of the CDR3 is 15 residues. CDR3 sequence reads: CASSPLAGSSYEQYF. The CDR3 coding sequence is TGTGCCAGTAGCCCACTAGCGGGGAGCTCCTACGAGCAGTACTTC.

This chain links TRBV12-3 or TRBV12-4 with TRBJ2-1, with 8 bases matching TRBD2. The CDR3 length is 17 residues. After removal of 6 bases from V and 7 bases from J, the junction contained 17 bases not matched to a gene. CDR3 DNA sequence: TGTGCCAGCAGCCCCCGGGAGGTTAGCGGGGTTCATAATGAGCAGTTCTTC. Translating gives CASSPREVSGVHNEQFF.

This chain connects TRBV11-3 to TRBJ2-7; possibly TRBD1 or TRBD2 for D (5 bases each). The V end lost 5 bases, the J end lost 4 bases, and 21 bases lay between the germline ends. CDR3 length: 16 residues. Germline CDR1 and CDR2: SGHNT and YENEEA. The CDR3 DNA sequence: TGTGCCAGCAGCCCGAGTAGTACGGGGCCTCTATACGAGCAGTACTTC. It translates to CASSPSSTGPLYEQYF.

The chain carries TRBV19 and TRBJ1-1, with 8 bases matching TRBD1. The CDR3 loop spans 16 amino acids. The germline V gene has CDR1 LNHDA and CDR2 SQIVND (reference sequence). V lost 3 bases and J lost 4; bases outside the gene matches: 10. CDR3 loop: CASSIGQGALSTEAFF. In DNA form, the CDR3 reads TGTGCCAGTAGTATTGGGCAGGGGGCCCTAAGCACTGAAGCTTTCTTT.

This chain connects TRBV4-3 to TRBJ2-3; no clear D. V dropped 1 base and J dropped 2 bases, with 16 bases sitting between them. CDR1 and CDR2 from the germline V gene are LGHNA and YSLEER. The CDR3 has 17 residues. In DNA form, the CDR3 reads TGCGCCAGCAGCCAAGGATGGATTGGATCTAACACAGATACGCAGTATTTT. Amino acids: CASSQGWIGSNTDTQYF.

The rearrangement joins TRBV20-1 to TRBJ1-4; D is unclear. Germline-derived CDR1 and CDR2 are DFQATT and SNEGSKA (reference sequence). Trimming cost V 5 bases and J 8 bases, with 15 bases left between them. The CDR3 spans 13 residues. The CDR3 spells CSAVGNPREKLFF. CDR3 DNA: TGCAGTGCTGTAGGAAATCCCAGAGAAAAACTGTTTTTT.

V usage is TRBV20-1 and J usage is TRBJ2-7; D is uncertain. The CDR3 has 13 residues. Trimming removed 6 bases at V and 5 bases at J, with 17 bases between. CDR1 and CDR2 from the germline V gene are DFQATT and SNEGSKA (reference sequence). The CDR3 DNA reads TGCAGTGCCCAGGTAGGGAAAAGCCACGAGCAGTACTTC. It is translated as CSAQVGKSHEQYF.

The gene calls are TRBV7-3 and TRBJ2-3, with 7 positions matching TRBD2. J was trimmed by 5 bases and V by 2 bases; bases with no gene match: 10. The CDR3 is made up of 16 amino acids. Germline CDR1 reads SGHTA; CDR2 reads FQGTGA. The DNA of the CDR3 is TGTGCCAGCAGCTTATCGCAGGGAGGGCCTAAAGATACGCAGTATTTT. Protein sequence: CASSLSQGGPKDTQYF. Looking up the rest from reference TRBV7-3 and TRBJ2-3 gives the full variable domain: GAGVSQTPSNKVTEKGKYVELRCDPISGHTALYWYRQSLGQGPEFLIYFQGTGAADDSGLPNDRFFAVRPEGSVSTLKIQRTERGDSAVYLCASSLSQGGPKDTQYFGPGTRLTVL.

This rearrangement joins TRBV2 to TRBJ2-5; D not certain. Germline assignment: CDR1 SNHLY and CDR2 FYNNEI. V lost 4 bases and J lost 1, with 13 bases in between. The CDR3 is made up of 15 amino acids. This CDR3 is CASSVTGTSQETQYF. As DNA, the CDR3 is TGTGCCAGCAGTGTGACTGGTACCTCCCAAGAGACCCAGTACTTC. Based on the CDR3 plus reference TRBV2 and TRBJ2-5, the full variable domain is EPEVTQTPSHQVTQMGQEVILRCVPISNHLYFYWYRQILGQKVEFLVSFYNNEISEKSEIFDDQFSVERPDGSNFTLKIRSTKLEDSAMYFCASSVTGTSQETQYFGPGTRLLVL.

The V call is TRBV3-1, the J call TRBJ2-2; D not certain. V lost 1 base to trimming and J lost 13 bases, with 7 bases between them. The CDR3 runs 11 residues. Germline V gene data show CDR1 as LGHDT and CDR2 as YNNKEL (reference sequence). The CDR3 is CASSQGLALFF. CDR3 coding DNA: TGTGCCAGCAGCCAAGGACTGGCGCTGTTTTTT.

DNA of the CDR3: TGCGCCAGCAGAGGTTTGGCTAGCGAGGTTGGTACGCAGTATTTT. Protein: CASRGLASEVGTQYF. This chain joins TRBV5-1 and TRBJ2-3; a possible D gene is TRBD2 (6 bases). Trimming shortened V by 5 bases and J by 8 bases, and 21 bases separated the two germline ends. This CDR3 region has 15 residues. Germline assignment: CDR1 SGHRS and CDR2 YFSETQ.

This clonotype showed up just once. The chain employs TRBV2 and TRBJ1-2; TRBD1 aligns across 10 bases. Trimming cost V 4 bases and J 0 bases; bases outside gene matches: 5. The CDR3 spans 16 residues. Germline CDR1 and CDR2: SNHLY and FYNNEI. CDR3 sequence reads: CASSGGTGATNYGYTF. The CDR3 DNA sequence: TGTGCCAGCAGTGGGGGGACAGGGGCCACTAACTATGGCTACACCTTC.

The chain carries TRBV7-2 and TRBJ2-7; the D call may be TRBD1 or TRBD2 (5 bases each). This CDR3 contains 14 residues. Per the germline V gene, CDR1 is SGHTA and CDR2 is FQGNSA. V dropped 1 base and J dropped 5 bases, with 12 bases sitting between them. CDR3 in amino acids: CASSLGRVSDEQYF. The DNA of the CDR3 is TGTGCCAGCAGCTTAGGCAGGGTTAGCGACGAGCAGTACTTC.

The V and J genes are TRBV5-4 and TRBJ2-5; 13 nucleotides align to TRBD2. Germline V gives CDR1 SGHNT, CDR2 YYREEE (reference sequence). The V segment lost 4 bases and the J segment 7 bases; nucleotides outside the gene matches: 13. CDR3 size: 17 residues. The CDR3 protein is CASSEGTSGTNKGTQYF. CDR3 nucleotide sequence: TGTGCCAGCAGCGAGGGGACTAGCGGGACCAATAAAGGGACCCAGTACTTC.

CDR3 DNA sequence: TGTGCCAGTAGTATCGGGAGCGGAAGGGTTTACGAGCAGTACTTC. Its protein product is CASSIGSGRVYEQYF. J is TRBJ2-7 and V is TRBV19, with D possibly matching TRBD2 (6 bases). CDR3 length equals 15 residues. V lost 3 bases and J lost 4, with 16 bases in between. From germline, CDR1 is LNHDA and CDR2 SQIVND (reference sequence).

This chain joins TRBV11-3 and TRBJ2-1; the match to TRBD1 covers 8 bases. CDR1 is SGHNT, CDR2 YENEEA, per germline. The trim removed 9 bases at V and 4 bases at J, leaving 8 bases unmatched. CDR3 length: 14 amino acids. The CDR3 DNA reads TGTGCCAGTACGACAGGGGCCGTTTACAATGAGCAGTTCTTC. It encodes CASTTGAVYNEQFF.

The gene calls are TRBV6-6 and TRBJ2-3; D remains unclear. V was trimmed by 5 bases and J by 6 bases, leaving 12 bases between them. CDR1 and CDR2 (germline): MNHNY, SVGAGI (reference sequence). The CDR3 is made up of 13 amino acids. CDR3 sequence (DNA): TGTGCCAGCAGTGCGGACGATCAGGATACGCAGTATTTT. Translation gives CASSADDQDTQYF.

The chain links TRBV19 to TRBJ2-7; 12 bases align to TRBD2. From germline, CDR1 is LNHDA and CDR2 SQIVND (reference sequence). The CDR3 contains 14 residues. V shed 6 bases and J 7 bases; nucleotides not matched to a gene: 7. For the CDR3, the DNA is TGTGCCAGTAGGGTGACTAGCGGGAGAAGTGAGCAGTACTTC. This translates into CASRVTSGRSEQYF.

V and J are TRBV30 and TRBJ1-1, with D unresolved. Trimming left V 4 bases short and J 6 bases short, with 21 bases between. The CDR3 totals 15 residues. Germline assignment: CDR1 GTSNPN and CDR2 SVGIG (reference sequence). CDR3 DNA: TGTGCCTGGAAGGCGGGGAACTCTGGACTTTCTGAAGCTTTCTTT. This encodes CAWKAGNSGLSEAFF.

The rearrangement links TRBV5-6 to TRBJ1-6; no definite D call. CDR1 is SGHDT, CDR2 YYEEEE, per germline. With 2 bases removed from V and 7 bases from J, the gap between germline ends came to 13 bases. The CDR3 sequence is 15 residues long. The CDR3 loop is CASSFFALRNSPLHF. Here the CDR3 DNA reads TGTGCCAGCAGCTTTTTTGCCCTGCGGAATTCACCCCTCCACTTT. The variable domain in full, completed from reference TRBV5-6 and TRBJ1-6, reads DAGVTQSPTHLIKTRGQQVTLRCSPKSGHDTVSWYQQALGQGPQFIFQYYEEEERQRGNFPDRFSGHQFPNYSSELNVNALLLGDSALYLCASSFFALRNSPLHFGNGTRLTVT.